These 23 T cell receptor beta chains were all obtained from the same sample, sequenced in a study of beta chain features in type 1 diabetes. Overall study results and limits: All four CD4+ subsets from Type 1 diabetes patients carried moderately but significantly shorter TCRB CDR3s.

No antigens are known for them. Expressed TCRB transcripts were sequenced because the entire RNA isolate underwent reverse transcription. Sequenced by immunoSEQ multiplex PCR; TCRdb stores in-frame clones only, minus some. In the table there are more than 250,000 clones, around 21% of which are singletons. The sample consisted of naive CD4+ T cells from blood. The receptors were sampled from a woman aged 40 to 55 with type 1 diabetes.

This clone was picked up a small number of times. The chain recombines TRBV11-2 with TRBJ2-1, with D tentatively TRBD1 (6 bases). This CDR3 spans 12 amino acids. V was shortened by 5 bases and J by 9 bases, with 11 bases between the two germline ends. Per germline, CDR1 SGHAT and CDR2 FQNNGV. The CDR3 bases are TGTGCCAGCAGCCCACAGGGTGGTGAGCAGTTCTTC. Its translation: CASSPQGGEQFF.

V usage is TRBV7-8 and J usage is TRBJ2-7; 7 bases map to TRBD1. Per germline, CDR1 SGHVS and CDR2 FQNEAQ. The V segment lost 5 bases and the J segment 6 bases; nucleotides outside the gene matches: 13. The CDR3 runs 15 residues. This CDR3 reads CASSRNHRGDAEQYF. For the CDR3, the DNA is TGTGCCAGCAGCCGGAATCACAGGGGCGACGCCGAGCAGTACTTC.

There are a few counts of this clone. As DNA, the CDR3 is TGTGCCAGCCGCTGGAAAACTAAGCAGTTCTTC. Translation gives CASRWKTKQFF. V is TRBV6-5 and J is TRBJ2-1; D not resolved. The length of the CDR3 is 11 residues. V was pared by 8 bases and J by 11 bases, with 13 bases between. The germline CDR1 and CDR2 sequences are MNHEY and SVGAGI.

The table lists this clone with a few counts. The J gene is TRBJ2-3, the V gene TRBV9; 9 bases agree with TRBD2. V was pared by 4 bases and J by 2 bases, with 8 bases of the junction left unmatched. The CDR3 loop spans 16 amino acids. Germline values: CDR1 SGDLS, CDR2 YYNGEE. The CDR3 nucleotides read TGTGCCAGCAGCTTCGGGACTAGCACCACCACAGATACGCAGTATTTT. Translation gives CASSFGTSTTTDTQYF.

This clone turned up a few times. The rearrangement links TRBV7-9 to TRBJ1-2, with D possibly matching TRBD1 (5 bases). CDR1 is SEHNR and CDR2 is FQNEAQ in the germline V gene (reference sequence). With 3 bases removed from V and 2 bases from J, the gap between germline ends came to 7 bases. The CDR3 is made up of 13 amino acids. CDR3 bases: TGTGCCAGCAGCTTCGGGGGGAACTATGGCTACACCTTC. This codes for CASSFGGNYGYTF.

V usage is TRBV27 and J usage is TRBJ2-5; 8 bases are shared with TRBD2. The trim removed 3 bases at V and 4 bases at J, leaving 4 bases unmatched. CDR1 is MNHEY, CDR2 SMNVEV, per germline (reference sequence). The CDR3 contains 14 residues. Here the CDR3 DNA reads TGTGCCAGCAGTTTCGGACTAGCCAGAGAGACCCAGTACTTC. It codes for CASSFGLARETQYF.

J is TRBJ2-7 and V is TRBV7-8, with 9 nucleotides matching TRBD1. Losses at the gene ends were 3 bases for V and 2 bases for J; bases not matched to a gene: 2. CDR3 size: 14 residues. The germline V gene encodes CDR1 SGHVS and CDR2 FQNEAQ. CDR3 sequence: CASSFDRGAYEQYF. The CDR3 DNA sequence: TGTGCCAGCAGCTTTGACAGGGGGGCCTACGAGCAGTACTTC.

This clone was detected only a few times. The chain joins TRBV19 to TRBJ1-5; possible D gene TRBD1, 5 bases. The CDR3 length is 14 residues. With 0 bases removed from V and 5 bases from J, the gap between germline ends came to 8 bases. The V gene's germline CDR1 is LNHDA and CDR2 SQIVND (reference sequence). CDR3 loop: CASSIDRDYQPQHF. The CDR3 DNA is TGTGCCAGTAGTATAGACAGGGATTATCAGCCCCAGCATTTT.

This clone turned up a few times. The chain joins TRBV5-1 to TRBJ2-2; D is uncertain. The length of the CDR3 is 11 residues. Deletions cut 2 bases from V and 6 bases from J, with 2 bases between. Germline V gene lookup returns CDR1 SGHRS and CDR2 YFSETQ. The CDR3 here is CASSFSGELFF. In nucleotides, the CDR3 is TGCGCCAGCAGCTTCTCCGGGGAGCTGTTTTTT.

V is TRBV7-9 and J is TRBJ2-3; TRBD1 matches 7 bases. There are 16 residues in the CDR3. J was trimmed by 5 bases and V by 5 bases; bases with no gene match: 13. Germline CDR1 reads SEHNR; CDR2 reads FQNEAQ (reference sequence). The CDR3 loop is CASSREGGSGRDTQYF. Written as DNA, the CDR3 is TGTGCCAGCAGCCGGGAAGGGGGCTCTGGGCGAGATACGCAGTATTTT. Filled out from reference TRBV7-9 and TRBJ2-3, the complete variable domain reads DTGVSQNPRHKITKRGQNVTFRCDPISEHNRLYWYRQTLGQGPEFLTYFQNEAQLEKSRLLSDRFSAERPKGSFSTLEIQRTEQGDSAMYLCASSREGGSGRDTQYFGPGTRLTVL.

The gene calls are TRBV30 and TRBJ1-4, with 8 bases lining up with TRBD1. CDR3 size: 14 residues. V lost 0 bases to trimming and J lost 13 bases; unmatched junction nucleotides: 10. Germline V gene data show CDR1 as GTSNPN and CDR2 as SVGIG (reference sequence). The CDR3 nucleotides read TGTGCCTGGAGTGTTGGGGACAGGAGTGAACGACTGTTTTTT. This encodes CAWSVGDRSERLFF.

This clone was counted only a few times. CDR3 DNA sequence: TGTGCCAGCAGCTTAAGGCCCGGGTACGAGCAGTACTTC. It translates to CASSLRPGYEQYF. This sequence joins TRBV5-4 and TRBJ2-7, with D hard to call. The CDR3 contains 13 residues. V shed 2 bases and J shed 4 bases, with 10 bases lying between them. The germline V gene encodes CDR1 SGHNT and CDR2 YYREEE (reference sequence).

As for this clone: Within the sample, other DNA sequences also encode this same CDR3. V is TRBV25-1 and J is TRBJ1-1, with D maybe TRBD1 (6 bases). The V gene's germline CDR1 is MGHDK and CDR2 SYGVNS. This CDR3 is 13 amino acids long. V dropped 4 bases and J dropped 1 base, with 7 bases sitting between them. Written as DNA, the CDR3 is TGTGCCAGCAGTGCCAGGGGGAACACTGAAGCTTTCTTT. Translating gives CASSARGNTEAFF. Based on the CDR3 plus reference TRBV25-1 and TRBJ1-1, the full variable domain is EADIYQTPRYLVIGTGKKITLECSQTMGHDKMYWYQQDPGMELHLIHYSYGVNSTEKGDLSSESTVSRIRTEHFPLTLESARPSHTSQYLCASSARGNTEAFFGQGTRLTVV.

The chain joins TRBV10-3 to TRBJ2-1, with a weak D call TRBD1 (6 bases). Germline loops: CDR1 ENHRY, CDR2 SYGVKD. V was pared by 2 bases and J by 6 bases, with 17 bases between. CDR3 length: 16 amino acids. This CDR3 is CAISEIPEGVANEQFF. The DNA for the CDR3 is TGTGCCATCAGTGAGATCCCAGAGGGGGTGGCCAATGAGCAGTTCTTC.

This clone occurred a few times. The J gene is TRBJ2-3, the V gene TRBV5-4; D is possibly TRBD1 (5 bases). Trimming removed 0 bases from V and 5 bases from J, with 7 bases in between. The germline V gene has CDR1 SGHNT and CDR2 YYREEE (reference sequence). The CDR3 runs to 13 residues. The CDR3 reads CASSLGQIDTQYF. The CDR3 nucleotides read TGTGCCAGCAGCTTGGGACAGATAGATACGCAGTATTTT.

This clone has a handful of counts. V gene TRBV27 combines with J gene TRBJ1-4; D is unclear. In germline, CDR1 is MNHEY, CDR2 SMNVEV (reference sequence). This CDR3 comprises 14 residues. The V gene lost 5 bases and the J gene lost 5 bases, with 12 bases spanning the gap. The CDR3 nucleotides are TGTGCCAGCAGTCCCTCCCAGGCAAATGAAAAACTGTTTTTT. This sequence encodes CASSPSQANEKLFF.

This rearrangement joins TRBV6-4 to TRBJ2-1, with D uncertain. The germline CDR1 and CDR2 sequences are MRHNA and SNTAGT. The CDR3 spans 15 residues. Trimming removed 4 bases at V and 0 bases at J, with 10 bases between. CDR3 DNA sequence: TGTGCCAGCAGTGCCGACCCTAGCTCCTACAATGAGCAGTTCTTC. Encoded protein: CASSADPSSYNEQFF.

The chain has TRBV4-1 and TRBJ2-5; 7 positions agree with TRBD1. The V gene end was trimmed by 4 bases and the J gene end by 2 bases; junction bases not matched to a gene: 7. CDR3 size: 15 residues. Germline V gene lookup returns CDR1 MGHRA and CDR2 YSYEKL. CDR3 DNA: TGCGCCAGCAGCCGCCCGGGACAGCGGCAAGAGACCCAGTACTTC. It is translated as CASSRPGQRQETQYF.

The V gene is TRBV20-1, the J gene TRBJ2-7; D gene uncertain. The germline V gene has CDR1 DFQATT and CDR2 SNEGSKA (reference sequence). CDR3 length: 10 residues. V was cut by 6 bases and J by 5 bases, with 8 bases left in between. As DNA, the CDR3 is TGCAGTGCCCTCCTAAACGAGCAGTACTTC. It specifies CSALLNEQYF.

To note about this clone: This sample also contains other DNA sequences that code for the same CDR3. The J gene is TRBJ2-1, the V gene TRBV5-1; the D gene is possibly TRBD2 (6 bases). V gave up 0 bases and J gave up 7 bases, with 8 bases separating them. CDR1 and CDR2 (germline): SGHRS, YFSETQ. CDR3 length: 13 residues. CDR3 in amino acids: CASSLDRGNEQFF. DNA of the CDR3: TGCGCCAGCAGCTTGGATCGGGGGAATGAGCAGTTCTTC.

The chain is built from TRBV30 and TRBJ1-1; D gene uncertain. Germline CDR1 is GTSNPN and CDR2 is SVGIG (reference sequence). The CDR3 extends over 13 amino acids. The V gene lost 2 bases and the J gene lost 11 bases, with 18 bases spanning the gap. The CDR3 region is CAWSPGRRSVAFF. The DNA of the CDR3 is TGTGCCTGGAGTCCCGGGAGGAGGTCCGTGGCTTTCTTT.

The genes are TRBV4-3 and TRBJ1-4; 8 bases agree with TRBD1. Germline CDR1 is LGHNA and CDR2 is YSLEER. The trim removed 0 bases at V and 5 bases at J, leaving 2 bases unmatched. The CDR3 has 15 amino acids. CDR3 sequence (DNA): TGCGCCAGCAGCCAAGACAGGGGGCGGAATGAAAAACTGTTTTTT. Protein: CASSQDRGRNEKLFF.

On this clone itself: The sample has other DNA sequences that encode this CDR3 too. The CDR3 region has the DNA TGTGCCAGCAGCCCGAGCACAGATACGCAGTATTTT. It translates to CASSPSTDTQYF. The rearrangement uses TRBV7-3 and TRBJ2-3; no reliable D call. Per germline, CDR1 SGHTA and CDR2 FQGTGA. The CDR3 is 12 amino acids. V lost 5 bases, J lost 0 bases, and 3 bases lay in between. The entire variable domain, with the rest obtained from reference TRBV7-3 and TRBJ2-3, is as follows: GAGVSQTPSNKVTEKGKYVELRCDPISGHTALYWYRQSLGQGPEFLIYFQGTGAADDSGLPNDRFFAVRPEGSVSTLKIQRTERGDSAVYLCASSPSTDTQYFGPGTRLTVL.